The 12 T cell receptor beta chains below come from one sample, sequenced in a study of blood T cell repertoires in COVID-19. The assay was immunoSEQ multiplex PCR, and TCRdb's table has in-frame clones only and misses some. Of some 83,000 clones in the sample, about four fifths were seen once. Sequencing was done on a sample of peripheral blood. These receptors originate from a man aged 50-60 years with acute or convalescent COVID-19.

The V call is TRBV7-6, the J call TRBJ1-3, with D hard to call. The V and J ends lost 4 bases and 0 bases respectively, with 13 bases between them. CDR1 is SGHVS, CDR2 FNYEAQ, per germline. The CDR3 sequence is 16 residues long. The DNA for the CDR3 is TGTGCCAGCAGCTCCGTGATGACTAACTCTGGAAACACCATATATTTT. It is translated as CASSSVMTNSGNTIYF.

The chain is built from TRBV24-1 and TRBJ2-3; 8 bases fit TRBD2. Germline V CDR1 and CDR2: KGHDR, SFDVKD. V shed 6 bases, J shed 4 bases, and the junction held 5 bases outside the gene matches. This CDR3 has 14 amino acids. CDR3 protein: CATSSGSAADTQYF. For the CDR3, the DNA is TGTGCCACCAGTAGCGGGAGTGCTGCAGATACGCAGTATTTT.

The chain is built from TRBV18 and TRBJ1-1, with 8 bases lining up with TRBD1. Germline values: CDR1 KGHSH, CDR2 LQKENI. The CDR3 totals 14 residues. The ends lost 3 bases at V and 1 base at J; junction bases unmatched: 1. The CDR3 loop reads CASSPDRGNTEAFF. The CDR3 DNA is TGTGCCAGCTCACCCGACAGGGGGAACACTGAAGCTTTCTTT. The full variable domain, in which reference TRBV18 and TRBJ1-1 provide the parts outside the CDR3, is NAGVMQNPRHLVRRRGQEARLRCSPMKGHSHVYWYRQLPEEGLKFMVYLQKENIIDESGMPKERFSAEFPKEGPSILRIQQVVRGDSAAYFCASSPDRGNTEAFFGQGTRLTVV.

This chain connects TRBV7-9 to TRBJ2-7; a weak D match, TRBD2 (6 bases). This CDR3 is built from 16 residues. Trimming took 4 bases from V and 4 from J, leaving 20 bases between them. Germline CDR1 is SEHNR and CDR2 is FQNEAQ (reference sequence). The CDR3 sequence: CASSYRTGGPGYEQYF. The CDR3, as DNA: TGTGCCAGCAGCTATCGAACCGGAGGGCCCGGTTACGAGCAGTACTTC.

This chain joins TRBV4-3 and TRBJ1-6; D call uncertain. The germline gives CDR1 LGHNA, CDR2 YSLEER. This CDR3 region has 17 residues. Trimming removed 0 bases at V and 3 bases at J, with 12 bases between. The CDR3 reads CASSQDRGGSYNSPLHF. CDR3 DNA: TGCGCCAGCAGCCAAGATCGCGGAGGCAGCTATAATTCACCCCTCCACTTT.

The V gene is TRBV19, the J gene TRBJ2-6; D is unresolved. This CDR3 contains 15 residues. V was pared by 5 bases and J by 0 bases, with 8 bases between. Germline-derived CDR1 and CDR2 are LNHDA and SQIVND (reference sequence). The CDR3 DNA is TGTGCCAGTAGTCCCGAGAGCTCTGGGGCCAACGTCCTGACTTTC. Protein: CASSPESSGANVLTF.

This sequence joins TRBV24-1 and TRBJ2-5; D possibly corresponds to TRBD2 (5 bases). Germline loops: CDR1 KGHDR, CDR2 SFDVKD. The CDR3 totals 15 residues. V was trimmed by 4 bases and J by 0 bases, leaving 11 bases between them. The CDR3 nucleotides read TGTGCCACCAGTGACGCTCGGGGTTACCAAGAGACCCAGTACTTC. It encodes CATSDARGYQETQYF.

The genes are TRBV10-3 and TRBJ2-2, with TRBD2 matching over 11 bases. This CDR3 has 18 residues. V shed 8 bases and J 0 bases; nucleotides not matched to a gene: 11. In germline, CDR1 is ENHRY, CDR2 SYGVKD. The CDR3 loop is CAILKRLAGGPNTGELFF. In DNA form, the CDR3 reads TGTGCCATCTTAAAGAGGCTAGCGGGAGGCCCGAACACCGGGGAGCTGTTTTTT.

The CDR3 sequence: CASSQDPGTSGSLAKNIQYF. The CDR3 DNA follows: TGCGCCAGCAGCCAAGATCCGGGGACTAGCGGGTCGCTAGCCAAAAACATTCAGTACTTC. This chain uses TRBV4-3 with TRBJ2-4, with TRBD2 matching over 12 bases. The CDR3 has 20 amino acids. Trimming at V came to 0 bases and at J to 0 bases, leaving 9 bases not matched to a gene. Per germline, CDR1 LGHNA and CDR2 YSLEER.

This chain uses TRBV30 with TRBJ2-7; 8 positions match TRBD2. Germline V lookup: CDR1 GTSNPN, CDR2 SVGIG (reference sequence). J was trimmed by 0 bases and V by 3 bases; bases with no gene match: 16. The CDR3 is 18 amino acids. This CDR3 reads CAWSPPPSAGGRSYEQYF. CDR3 nucleotides: TGTGCCTGGAGCCCCCCCCCATCCGCGGGGGGTCGCTCCTACGAGCAGTACTTC.

V usage is TRBV21-1 and J usage is TRBJ2-7; TRBD1 is taken as the D call from the table, unchecked against the DNA. TRBV21-1 is a pseudogene segment. The length of the CDR3 is 15 residues. CDR3: CASSPPGQIFYEQYF. The CDR3 DNA sequence: TGTGCCAGCAGCCCTCCGGGACAGATATTTTACGAGCAGTACTTC.

This chain links TRBV25-1 with TRBJ1-1, with D tentatively TRBD1 (5 bases). V lost 1 base and J 3 bases, leaving 12 bases between the germline ends. This CDR3 has 15 residues. Germline loops: CDR1 MGHDK, CDR2 SYGVNS. The CDR3 loop reads CASSEWGRGYTEAFF. The CDR3 DNA reads as TGTGCCAGCAGTGAATGGGGACGGGGGTACACTGAAGCTTTCTTT.